The T cell receptor (beta chain) under discussion was sequenced for a study of cytomegalovirus exposure and HLA in healthy donors. Overall study context: A later analysis reported the same platform for the 100 to 150 validation repertoires and the roughly 630 first-cohort repertoires.

A word on this clone: The antigen remains unidentified. The same CDR3 also results from other DNA sequences found in this sample.

The method was immunoSEQ multiplex PCR; TCRdb's version includes in-frame clones alone and lacks a portion of them. The sample shows 70,000 or so clones, over 90% of them seen only once. V shed 2 bases and J shed 2 bases, with 6 bases lying between them. The CDR3 consists of 13 residues. Germline values: CDR1 SGHNT, CDR2 YYREEE (reference sequence). Whole-study results and caveats: Associated with cytomegalovirus, according to the listing, were 150 to 200 TCR beta chains. Specific recognition of CMV antigens was confirmed in vitro for three chains (all CMV-associated).

The material sequenced was PBMCs. The TCR comes from a woman aged 18-29 years in good health and CMV-seronegative. The rearrangement uses TRBV5-4 and TRBJ2-3; no clear D. CDR3 bases: TGTGCCAGCAGCTTATACAACACAGATACGCAGTATTTT. This sequence encodes CASSLYNTDTQYF.